Given below is one T cell receptor beta chain in context. This entry belongs to a study of blood T cell repertoires in COVID-19. At the level of the study: Donors in the United States, Italy and Spain gave samples during acute or convalescent COVID-19.

Repertoires were generated with immunoSEQ multiplex PCR, while TCRdb's copy carries only in-frame clones and drops some. The profile shows about 75,000 clones, 60% to 85% of them singletons. Sequencing was carried out using peripheral blood. This sequence was found in a woman of 80 years or more with active or convalescent COVID-19.

In nucleotides, the CDR3 is TGTGCCAGCAGCTCCGGACTAGCGGTCTACGAGCAGTACTTC. Translating it yields CASSSGLAVYEQYF. This chain connects TRBV7-2 to TRBJ2-7; 10 bases match TRBD2. The V segment lost 4 bases and the J segment 3 bases; nucleotides outside the gene matches: 3. This CDR3 has 14 amino acids. Germline values: CDR1 SGHTA, CDR2 FQGNSA.